Sequencing of this TCR beta chain was carried out in a study of Graves' ophthalmopathy and Graves' hyperthyroidism. The V gene lost 6 bases and the J gene lost 3 bases, with 17 bases spanning the gap. This CDR3 is 16 amino acids long. As the template, RNA transcripts were used to amplify TCR beta CDR3 regions. First-round RT-PCR with HTBI primers preceded a second-round multiplex PCR. TCRdb processed the multiplex PCR reads anew with MiXCR; each CDR3 protein has one entry. The table has over a million distinct CDR3 sequences, around a third seen once. This clonotype was picked up a small number of times. Other autoimmune disease, uncontrolled infection, pregnancy and lactation led to exclusion.

The receptor was isolated from an adult man with Graves' hyperthyroidism. V gene TRBV12-3 or TRBV12-4 combines with J gene TRBJ2-2; a weak D match, TRBD1 (6 bases). Sequenced input: peripheral blood or thyroid tissue (not recorded which). The chain's CDR3 is CASSLALQGYTGELFF. The DNA for the CDR3 is TGTGCCAGCAGCTTGGCTCTACAGGGCTACACCGGGGAGCTGTTTTTT.